Following are 25 T cell receptor beta chains from one sample sequenced in a study of cytomegalovirus exposure and HLA in healthy donors. 60 Vbeta and 13 Jbeta primers were used in PCR. Generated by immunoSEQ multiplex PCR, the TCRdb table keeps only in-frame clones and is missing some. The data hold around 130,000 clones, with 65% to 90% observed a single time. Specimen: PBMCs. These receptors all come from a man aged 45-65 years in good health and CMV-seronegative.

The CDR3 nucleotides read TGCGCCAGCAGCTTGATAGGGGATAGCTACGAGCAGTACTTC. Translation gives CASSLIGDSYEQYF. This sequence joins TRBV5-1 and TRBJ2-7; a weak D match, TRBD1 (5 bases). Germline CDR1 reads SGHRS; CDR2 reads YFSETQ. CDR3 length: 14 residues. Trimming took off 1 base at V and 3 bases at J, with 11 bases between the two ends.

The rearrangement uses TRBV13 and TRBJ2-7; the match to TRBD1 covers 10 bases. The V gene's germline CDR1 is PRHDT and CDR2 FYEKMQ (reference sequence). The CDR3 is made up of 15 amino acids. Trimming at V came to 2 bases and at J to 2 bases, leaving 3 bases not matched to a gene. This chain's CDR3 is CASSLSGQGAYEQYF. CDR3 sequence (DNA): TGTGCCAGCAGCTTATCAGGACAGGGGGCCTACGAGCAGTACTTC.

This chain links TRBV7-9 with TRBJ2-3; TRBD2 is a possible D gene (6 bases). V was cut by 5 bases and J by 4 bases, with 13 bases left in between. There are 14 residues in the CDR3. Per germline, CDR1 SEHNR and CDR2 FQNEAQ (reference sequence). The CDR3: CASSHRLVSDTQYF. The DNA for the CDR3 is TGTGCCAGCAGCCACCGACTAGTCTCAGATACGCAGTATTTT.

The chain links TRBV27 to TRBJ1-5, with D possibly TRBD1 on 6 matching bases. The CDR3 totals 19 residues. Trimming cost V 9 bases and J 5 bases, with 32 bases left between them. Per the germline V gene, CDR1 is MNHEY and CDR2 is SMNVEV (reference sequence). The chain's CDR3 is CASREGRSREGTLHQPQHF. In nucleotides, the CDR3 is TGTGCCAGTAGAGAGGGCCGCAGTAGGGAGGGGACATTGCATCAGCCCCAGCATTTT.

This clone appeared once. This sequence joins TRBV9 and TRBJ1-1, with 9 bases lining up with TRBD1. With 3 bases clipped from V and 1 base from J, the junction kept 10 bases outside the gene matches. The CDR3 covers 17 residues. CDR1 SGDLS and CDR2 YYNGEE come from the germline V gene. The CDR3 here is CASSGFFGQGQNTEAFF. The CDR3 coding sequence is TGTGCCAGCAGCGGCTTTTTCGGACAGGGGCAGAACACTGAAGCTTTCTTT.

This rearrangement joins TRBV6-1 to TRBJ1-4; 9 nucleotides align to TRBD1. The germline V gene has CDR1 MNHNS and CDR2 SASEGT. The CDR3 consists of 17 residues. With V trimmed by 3 bases and J by 4 bases, 9 bases remained unmatched. DNA of the CDR3: TGTGCCAGCAGTGAGTCTCGCCGACAGGGGGGTAATGAAAAACTGTTTTTT. Its protein is CASSESRRQGGNEKLFF.

This clone occurred once. The chain is built from TRBV6-5 and TRBJ2-5, with TRBD2 matching over 7 bases. The ends lost 2 bases at V and 5 bases at J; junction bases unmatched: 8. Germline V gene lookup returns CDR1 MNHEY and CDR2 SVGAGI. CDR3 length: 15 amino acids. For the CDR3, the DNA is TGTGCCAGCAGTTACCGGGGGGTTCTTCGGGAGACCCAGTACTTC. This sequence encodes CASSYRGVLRETQYF.

The chain recombines TRBV6-4 with TRBJ1-2; tentative D call: TRBD1 (6 bases). Germline CDR1 is MRHNA and CDR2 is SNTAGT. There are 16 residues in the CDR3. The V end was cut by 0 bases, the J end by 5 bases, with 16 bases between. The CDR3 DNA is TGTGCCAGCAGTGACTCGATTGGGCAGGGGATTTATGGCTACACCTTC. Encoded protein: CASSDSIGQGIYGYTF.

This clone has just one count. The CDR3 nucleotides read TGTGCCAGCAGTCGCACAGTCTATAGCAATCAGCCCCAGCATTTT. This translates into CASSRTVYSNQPQHF. The chain couples TRBV6-5 to TRBJ1-5, with no clear D. This CDR3 is built from 15 residues. CDR1 is MNHEY, CDR2 SVGAGI, per germline. V shed 5 bases and J shed 0 bases, with 11 bases lying between them.

This chain connects TRBV9 to TRBJ1-1, with TRBD1 identical over 9 bases. CDR3 length: 15 amino acids. V was clipped by 4 bases and J by 4 bases; unmatched bases: 8. The germline V gene encodes CDR1 SGDLS and CDR2 YYNGEE. CDR3 amino acids: CASSPPGTGRTEAFF. The CDR3 DNA reads TGTGCCAGCAGCCCCCCCGGGACAGGGCGCACTGAAGCTTTCTTT.

In the case of this clone: No DNA is shown, since the ends of the CDR3 on it are uncertain; the CDR3 is the one TCRdb lists. This chain uses TRBV30 with TRBJ1-2; no check of the table's D call, TRBD1, against the DNA was made. Ends included, the CDR3 has 14 residues. Germline V gives CDR1 GTSNPN, CDR2 SVGIG (reference sequence). The CDR3 loop is CAWSVGAGALLPTF.

This chain uses TRBV19 with TRBJ1-2; TRBD1 matches at 7 bases. Trimming at V came to 10 bases and at J to 7 bases, leaving 9 bases not matched to a gene. CDR3 length: 12 amino acids. CDR1 and CDR2 from the germline V gene are LNHDA and SQIVND (reference sequence). The CDR3, as DNA: TGTGCCACTCAACAGGGACAGATTGGCTACACCTTC. Its translation: CATQQGQIGYTF.

This clone was seen more than once but under ten times. This chain joins TRBV15 and TRBJ2-1; 9 bases map to TRBD1. The length of the CDR3 is 13 residues. J was trimmed by 12 bases and V by 5 bases; bases with no gene match: 8. The germline CDR1 and CDR2 sequences are LNHNV and YYDKDF (reference sequence). Written as DNA, the CDR3 is TGTGCCACCAGCGGGGGACAGGGCTTAGGGCAGTTCTTC. Its translation: CATSGGQGLGQFF.

This clone was found once. Germline and junction disagree at one end, which may indicate a read error. The rearrangement uses TRBV2 and TRBJ1-5; 7 bases line up with TRBD1. CDR1 and CDR2 from the germline V gene are SNHLY and FYNNEI. The CDR3 is 14 amino acids. CDR3 in amino acids: CASREETGNQPQHF. The DNA for the CDR3 is TGTGCCAGCAGGGAAGAGACAGGGAATCAGCCCCAGCATTTT. The full variable domain, in which reference TRBV2 and TRBJ1-5 provide the parts outside the CDR3, is EPEVTQTPSHQVTQMGQEVILRCVPISNHLYFYWYRQILGQKVEFLVSFYNNEISEKSEIFDDQFSVERPDGSNFTLKIRSTKLEDSAMYFCASREETGNQPQHFGDGTRLSIL.

The chain links TRBV6-6 to TRBJ1-5; possibly TRBD1 for D (6 bases). Trimming pared 6 bases from V and 3 bases from J, leaving 18 bases between. Per the germline V gene, CDR1 is MNHNY and CDR2 is SVGAGI (reference sequence). The CDR3 is 16 residues long. The CDR3 here is CASSPRQAMNNQPQHF. Written as DNA, the CDR3 is TGTGCCAGCAGCCCCCGACAGGCCATGAACAATCAGCCCCAGCATTTT.

For this clone: Additional DNA sequences in this sample encode the identical CDR3. The V gene is TRBV6-1, the J gene TRBJ1-6; 7 bases map to TRBD1. V was clipped by 1 base and J by 4 bases; unmatched bases: 13. Looked up from germline, CDR1 is MNHNS and CDR2 is SASEGT. The CDR3 totals 19 residues. For the CDR3, the DNA is TGTGCCAGCAGTGAAGTACGACAGGGCAGAGGGCAATATAATTCACCCCTCCACTTT. This sequence encodes CASSEVRQGRGQYNSPLHF.

The chain is built from TRBV5-4 and TRBJ2-1, with a weak D call TRBD1 (8 bases). The V and J ends lost 3 bases and 6 bases respectively, with 16 bases between them. The CDR3 spans 15 residues. Per the germline V gene, CDR1 is SGHNT and CDR2 is YYREEE (reference sequence). CDR3 sequence (DNA): TGTGCCAGCAGCTCGGGGGGACAGGTGATCAATGAGCAGTTCTTC. Translating gives CASSSGGQVINEQFF.

A few counts support this clone. The V gene is TRBV19, the J gene TRBJ2-2; 8 positions agree with TRBD1. CDR3 size: 14 residues. Germline V lookup: CDR1 LNHDA, CDR2 SQIVND (reference sequence). V was clipped by 3 bases and J by 5 bases; unmatched bases: 2. DNA for the CDR3: TGTGCCAGTAGTATCCGGACAGGGACCGGGGAGCTGTTTTTT. It is translated as CASSIRTGTGELFF.

This clone appeared a few times. The chain couples TRBV5-1 to TRBJ1-5; 7 bases are shared with TRBD1. Germline CDR1 reads SGHRS; CDR2 reads YFSETQ. CDR3 length: 14 amino acids. Trimming removed 1 base from V and 3 bases from J; junction bases left unmatched: 1. The CDR3 nucleotides are TGCGCCAGCAGCTTGACAGGGGACAATCAGCCCCAGCATTTT. Its protein is CASSLTGDNQPQHF.

The genes are TRBV11-3 and TRBJ2-2, with 7 bases fitting TRBD1. CDR3 length: 14 amino acids. Germline V gene lookup returns CDR1 SGHNT and CDR2 YENEEA. V shed 1 base and J 5 bases; nucleotides not matched to a gene: 1. The CDR3 is CASSLVQGTGELFF. In DNA form, the CDR3 reads TGTGCCAGCAGCTTAGTACAGGGGACCGGGGAGCTGTTTTTT.

The chain uses TRBV7-9 and TRBJ2-3, with 8 bases identical to TRBD2. This CDR3 is built from 15 residues. V dropped 3 bases and J dropped 1; count of bases not matched to a gene: 3. CDR1 is SEHNR and CDR2 is FQNEAQ in the germline V gene (reference sequence). The CDR3 nucleotides read TGTGCCAGCAGCTTTGGCGGGGGGCGCACAGATACGCAGTATTTT. This sequence encodes CASSFGGGRTDTQYF.

The V gene is TRBV12-5, the J gene TRBJ2-7, with D unresolved. The CDR3 consists of 13 residues. V was clipped by 3 bases and J by 1 base, with 7 bases between them. Germline V gives CDR1 LGHNT, CDR2 FRNRAP. The chain's CDR3 is CASGFVRSYEQYF. The CDR3 DNA reads as TGTGCTAGTGGTTTCGTCAGATCCTACGAGCAGTACTTC.

This clone has only a few counts. The chain recombines TRBV29-1 with TRBJ2-7; TRBD2 is a possible D gene (5 bases). Germline V gene lookup returns CDR1 SQVTM and CDR2 ANQGSEA. This CDR3 comprises 13 residues. V lost 6 bases, J lost 1 base, and 13 bases lay in between. For the CDR3, the DNA is TGCAGCGTCGATATGGCGGGTTCCTACGAGCAGTACTTC. It is translated as CSVDMAGSYEQYF.

DNA for the CDR3: TGTGCCAGCAGCTTAGGAGGGCGCTACGAGCAGTACTTC. As protein: CASSLGGRYEQYF. The rearrangement uses TRBV7-8 and TRBJ2-7; the D gene is possibly TRBD2 (5 bases). CDR1 and CDR2 (germline): SGHVS, FQNEAQ. V lost 1 base and J 3 bases, leaving 7 bases between the germline ends. This CDR3 spans 13 amino acids.

V gene TRBV7-8 combines with J gene TRBJ2-5; maybe TRBD1 (7 bases). In germline, CDR1 is SGHVS, CDR2 FQNEAQ. The CDR3 loop spans 16 amino acids. V lost 4 bases and J lost 7, with 22 bases in between. The CDR3 region has the DNA TGTGCCAGCAGCTCACCTGTCGGTTCGCAGGGGGGGACCCAGTACTTC. Its translation is CASSSPVGSQGGTQYF.